These T cell receptor beta chains were read from a single sample in a study of OX40 agonist ivuxolimab in advanced cancers. Libraries were prepared by immunoSEQ multiplex PCR; TCRdb keeps only in-frame clonotypes and omits some of them. The sample lists around 50,000 clones; 85% were seen once. The sequenced sample was CD4+ or CD8+ T cells sorted from blood, obtained in a trial of the OX40 agonist ivuxolimab. The receptors originated from an adult with an advanced solid tumor such as melanoma, head and neck, liver or kidney cancer. The CDR3 runs from the conserved cysteine through the conserved F or W.

v_call cdr3_aa
TRBV5-5 CASSLGFGNQPQHF
TRBV4-3 CASSQEGQGIVYNEQFF
TRBV28 CASSLMRGPFNQPQHF
TRBV4-1 CASSPRGVSTDTQYF
TRBV19 CASSIYEGANTEAFF
TRBV9 CASSVAGTGGLETQYF
TRBV28 CASSLLAGGRKRYNEQFF
TRBV19 CASSWTGEETQYF
TRBV29-1 CSVNTGSYEQYF
TRBV15 CATSREVRGGPETQYF
TRBV7-2 CASSHIQGAVETQYF
TRBV9 CASSSHRVRGTGELFF
TRBV11-2 CASSGSPRNTEAFF
TRBV5-6 CASSLGVWDESYEQYF
TRBV15 CATSRVWEMRDSEQPQHF
TRBV6-1 CASGSPKREAFF
TRBV29-1 CSVETLPTNYGYTF
TRBV5-8 CASSVFGGLGNTIYF
TRBV19 CASSAGTGGYEQYF
TRBV5-4 CASNLPKQGEQETQYF
TRBV4-1 CASSQGDNNEQFF
TRBV27 CASSFAVGTGELFF
TRBV5-1 CASSLRQGAVQETQYF
TRBV27 CASSLSQSSGKLFF
TRBV7-8 CASSLVATGGFSTEAFF
TRBV11-2 CASSTLHGFQQAGNTEAFF
TRBV27 CASSFGTGGLEQYF
TRBV5-1 CASGEGDPSTDTQYF
TRBV19 CASSPWDTSNQPQHF
TRBV2 CASRDRRGEVNEKLFF
TRBV9 CASSVVTGGPQETQYF
TRBV11-1 CASRPRGGDEQFF
TRBV27 CASRRGSSNQPQHF
TRBV6-1 CASSQLPSREQYF
TRBV25-1 CASSATGSYGYTF
TRBV11-2 CASSSEQSYTDTQYF
TRBV6-1 CASRLGGTGTYEQYF
TRBV19 CASNPGTGSYGYTF
TRBV5-4 CASFSPDRGNTEAFF
TRBV27 CASSPRTGQPQHF
TRBV11-1 CASSASTGTGILSYGYTF
TRBV28 CASSSTITFGSYNSPLHF
TRBV6-1 CASSPGGGDYNEQFF
TRBV9 CASSVDVGMAGSYNSPLHF
TRBV9 CASSGDITGLFF
TRBV6-6 CASKGVINQPQHF
TRBV2 CARLAVTDTQYF
TRBV7-9 CASSFGGNGYTF
TRBV9 CASSEAGELFF